A single sample is the source of the 5 T cell receptor beta chains below, sequenced in a study of human T cells and chemical hapten exposure. Each CDR3 protein gets one entry after TCRdb re-called the RACE reads with MiXCR. The sample gives roughly 130,000 distinct CDR3 sequences, about 10% of which show up once; 2.4% is in the top ten. Time point denoted: patch test 3, about 24 weeks after DPC sensitization. Treatment indicated: therapeutic diphenylcyclopropenone sensitization with weekly scalp DPC. This sample comprised whole blood, obtained in connection with sensitization to the hapten diphenylcyclopropenone (DPC). The receptors were sampled from a woman in her forties or fifties with alopecia areata. Some clones in this sample may be carry-over from other donors' samples.

This clonotype appeared a few times. The CDR3 nucleotides read TGTGCCAGCAGCCCGGGCCATTCCTACGAGCAGTACTTC. It codes for CASSPGHSYEQYF. The rearrangement uses TRBV7-2 and TRBJ2-7; D gene ambiguous. V dropped 5 bases and J dropped 1 base, with 9 bases sitting between them. Per the germline V gene, CDR1 is SGHTA and CDR2 is FQGNSA. CDR3 length: 13 residues.

This chain connects TRBV18 to TRBJ2-7, with 15 bases that match TRBD2. Trimming took 8 bases from V and 4 from J; bases not matched to a gene: 3. Germline V CDR1 and CDR2: KGHSH, LQKENI. The length of the CDR3 is 14 residues. CDR3 sequence: CASGLAGGPYEQYF. CDR3 DNA: TGTGCCAGCGGACTAGCGGGGGGGCCTTACGAGCAGTACTTC.

Points on this clonotype: Given a much more abundant clone one base away, this may be a read error. The chain has TRBV4-2 and TRBJ2-7; D possibly corresponds to TRBD2 (6 bases). The CDR3 loop spans 14 amino acids. V was trimmed by 6 bases and J by 1 base, leaving 13 bases between them. Per germline, CDR1 LGHNA and CDR2 YNFKEQ. In DNA form, the CDR3 reads TGTGCCAGCAGACATAGCGGTACTTCCTACGAGCAGTACTTC. Translation: CASRHSGTSYEQYF.

This clonotype showed up just once. A clone one base away is much larger, so this may be a read error. V and J are TRBV21-1 and TRBJ2-7; the table calls TRBD1, which could not be checked here. TRBV21-1 is termed a pseudogene. The length of the CDR3 is 16 residues. The CDR3 reads CASSKTRQGTTGEQYF. The CDR3, as DNA: TGTGCCAGCAGCAAAACAAGACAGGGCACAACTGGCGAGCAGTACTTC.

This clonotype has ten or more counts. The chain joins TRBV5-6 to TRBJ2-1; TRBD2 aligns across 12 bases. From germline, CDR1 is SGHDT and CDR2 YYEEEE. J was trimmed by 8 bases and V by 4 bases; bases with no gene match: 7. The CDR3 extends over 15 amino acids. CDR3 sequence: CASSLTSGGRDEQFF. CDR3 nucleotides: TGTGCCAGCAGCCTGACTAGCGGGGGTAGGGATGAGCAGTTCTTC.